The T cell receptor (beta chain) described here comes from a study of cytomegalovirus exposure and HLA in healthy donors. Primers included in the PCR were 60 Vbeta and 13 Jbeta primers. The table came from immunoSEQ multiplex PCR; TCRdb's copy has only in-frame clones and leaves some out. The sample data list tens of thousands of clones. V lost 4 bases and J lost 1, with 7 bases in between. The CDR3 totals 12 residues. The germline V gene encodes CDR1 SQVTM and CDR2 ANQGSEA. The chain uses TRBV29-1 and TRBJ1-1, with TRBD1 as a possible D gene (5 bases). Sample: PBMCs. The receptor comes from a male donor in good health and CMV-seronegative. The CDR3 loop reads CSVGTKNTEAFF. Written as DNA, the CDR3 is TGCAGCGTTGGGACAAAGAACACTGAAGCTTTCTTT.